These 16 T cell receptor beta chains were sequenced from one sample in a study of cytomegalovirus exposure and HLA in healthy donors. The PCR contained 60 Vbeta and 13 Jbeta primers. Produced via immunoSEQ multiplex PCR; TCRdb's table is partial and in-frame only. Of approximately 210,000 clones in the sample, 75% to 85% are singletons; the top ten hold about 0.36%. Sequenced input: PBMCs. Receptors originate from a male donor in good health and CMV-seropositive.

The chain links TRBV4-3 to TRBJ2-5, with 7 bases identical to TRBD2. Unmatched junction bases numbered 0, after V lost 1 base and J lost 4 bases. The CDR3 is made up of 13 amino acids. CDR1 is LGHNA, CDR2 YSLEER, per germline. Here the CDR3 DNA reads TGCGCCAGCAGCCAAGGACTAGCAGAGACCCAGTACTTC. Translation: CASSQGLAETQYF.

The chain joins TRBV28 to TRBJ2-5, with TRBD1 matching over 10 bases. The end of the DNA is better explained by TRBJ2-7, so the J call may be wrong. Germline lookup yields CDR1 MDHEN and CDR2 SYDVKM. CDR3 length: 15 residues. For the CDR3, the DNA is TGTGCCAGCAGGTACCGGGACAGGGGTTACTACGAGCAGTACTTC. It translates to CASRYRDRGYYEQYF.

V gene TRBV28 combines with J gene TRBJ1-5; the match to TRBD1 covers 8 bases. The CDR3 contains 14 residues. CDR1 MDHEN and CDR2 SYDVKM come from the germline V gene. V was clipped by 6 bases and J by 6 bases; unmatched bases: 7. The CDR3 DNA is TGTGCCAGCAGCTTCGGACAGGGAATTCAGCCCCAGCATTTT. This gives the protein CASSFGQGIQPQHF.

J is TRBJ2-3 and V is TRBV19; 12 nucleotides align to TRBD2. The junction had 7 bases not matched to a gene; V was cut back by 5 bases and J by 4 bases. Germline CDR1 is LNHDA and CDR2 is SQIVND (reference sequence). CDR3 size: 16 residues. CDR3 region: CASSQSPSGGADTQYF. The CDR3 DNA reads TGTGCCAGTAGTCAATCCCCTAGCGGGGGGGCAGATACGCAGTATTTT.

The V gene is TRBV27, the J gene TRBJ2-3; 13 bases agree with TRBD2. CDR1 is MNHEY and CDR2 is SMNVEV in the germline V gene (reference sequence). The CDR3 consists of 18 residues. Trimming at V came to 5 bases and at J to 1 base, leaving 9 bases not matched to a gene. The CDR3, as DNA: TGTGCCAGCAGTCCCCCGGGACTAGCGGGGCGCCGCACAGATACGCAGTATTTT. Its protein product is CASSPPGLAGRRTDTQYF.

The chain is built from TRBV4-1 and TRBJ2-7, with D perhaps matching TRBD2 (7 bases). Germline V CDR1 and CDR2: MGHRA, YSYEKL. The CDR3 has 16 residues. Trimming left V 3 bases short and J 2 bases short, with 17 bases between. CDR3 in DNA: TGCGCCAGCAGCCAGTCCGGCAGGGGAGGGACCTACGAGCAGTACTTC. Protein product: CASSQSGRGGTYEQYF.

The V call is TRBV2, the J call TRBJ2-1, with D possibly TRBD1 on 7 matching bases. The CDR3 has 15 residues. Germline CDR1 SNHLY, CDR2 FYNNEI. Trimming took 5 bases from V and 9 from J, leaving 20 bases between them. For the CDR3, the DNA is TGTGCCAGCAGTATGCGGCGGGACAGCCAGGGTGAGCAGTTCTTC. Encoded protein: CASSMRRDSQGEQFF.

This rearrangement joins TRBV7-8 to TRBJ1-1; TRBD1 is a possible D gene (5 bases). V was trimmed by 5 bases and J by 0 bases, leaving 10 bases between them. From germline, CDR1 is SGHVS and CDR2 FQNEAQ. The CDR3 runs 14 residues. CDR3 nucleotide sequence: TGTGCCAGCAGCCGACAGATAATGAACACTGAAGCTTTCTTT. This sequence encodes CASSRQIMNTEAFF.

V and J are TRBV27 and TRBJ1-4; weak D call: TRBD1 (5 bases). Deletions cut 5 bases from V and 3 bases from J, with 13 bases between. CDR3 size: 15 residues. The V gene's germline CDR1 is MNHEY and CDR2 SMNVEV (reference sequence). CDR3 in amino acids: CASSGGGVSNEKLFF. The CDR3 nucleotides are TGTGCCAGCAGTGGGGGAGGGGTTTCTAATGAAAAACTGTTTTTT.

This clone occurred a few times. The chain links TRBV4-2 to TRBJ2-7, with a tentative D call TRBD2 (5 bases). The length of the CDR3 is 16 residues. Trimming took 0 bases from V and 7 from J, leaving 19 bases between them. Germline V lookup: CDR1 LGHNA, CDR2 YNFKEQ. DNA for the CDR3: TGTGCCAGCAGCCAAGAACACGGGAAATTAAGCTGGGAGCAGTACTTC. Its protein is CASSQEHGKLSWEQYF.

The rearrangement uses TRBV18 and TRBJ2-7; 11 bases are shared with TRBD1. This CDR3 contains 14 residues. V shed 2 bases, J shed 5 bases, and the junction held 2 bases outside the gene matches. The V gene's germline CDR1 is KGHSH and CDR2 LQKENI. CDR3 protein: CASSPRGQGDEQYF. CDR3 coding DNA: TGTGCCAGCTCACCAAGGGGACAGGGGGACGAGCAGTACTTC.

The V call is TRBV18, the J call TRBJ1-5, with D possibly being TRBD1 (5 bases). With 4 bases removed from V and 7 bases from J, the gap between germline ends came to 14 bases. Germline CDR1 reads KGHSH; CDR2 reads LQKENI. CDR3 length: 14 amino acids. CDR3 DNA: TGTGCCAGCTCACAATTGGAGGGACGCCAGCCCCAGCATTTT. Protein sequence: CASSQLEGRQPQHF.

V usage is TRBV7-2 and J usage is TRBJ1-2; D not resolved. Deletions cut 11 bases from V and 4 bases from J, with 17 bases between. Per the germline V gene, CDR1 is SGHTA and CDR2 is FQGNSA. This CDR3 comprises 13 residues. The CDR3 loop reads CAESLGSLYGYTF. CDR3 bases: TGTGCCGAATCCCTGGGCAGTCTCTATGGCTACACCTTC.

The chain combines TRBV5-6 with TRBJ2-3, with a weak D call TRBD2 (6 bases). V was shortened by 5 bases and J by 2 bases, with 15 bases between the two germline ends. This CDR3 is 15 amino acids long. Germline V lookup: CDR1 SGHDT, CDR2 YYEEEE. As DNA, the CDR3 is TGTGCCAGCAGGGAGGGACTGCCCTACACAGATACGCAGTATTTT. Its translation is CASREGLPYTDTQYF.

The sample holds a few counts of this clone. Here the CDR3 reads CASMGRGISTDTQYF. In nucleotides, the CDR3 is TGTGCCAGCATGGGTAGGGGGATTAGCACAGATACGCAGTATTTT. V usage is TRBV6-5 and J usage is TRBJ2-3; TRBD1 might be the D (6 bases). With 7 bases removed from V and 0 bases from J, the gap between germline ends came to 14 bases. Germline CDR1 MNHEY, CDR2 SVGAGI. This CDR3 contains 15 residues.

DNA for the CDR3: TGTGCCAGCAGCTTACGCGGAGGGCAGTATTTT. Residues: CASSLRGGQYF. V is TRBV7-2 and J is TRBJ2-3, with TRBD2 as a possible D gene (5 bases). The CDR3 extends over 11 amino acids. V was shortened by 2 bases and J by 11 bases, with 8 bases between the two germline ends. The germline CDR1 and CDR2 sequences are SGHTA and FQGNSA.